This T cell receptor (beta chain) was captured in a study of blood T cell repertoires in COVID-19 (dated by TCRdb to 2018 to 2021). In terms of the full investigation: Samples covering the acute and convalescent phases of COVID-19 were provided by collaborators in the United States, Italy and Spain. The material from the prospective study consisted of cDNA or gDNA derived from T cells, B-cell-depleted T cells, or PBMCs. A de-identified subject ID, COVID-19 status, age in years and sex were almost always included in the sample metadata. The repertoires were released in a freely available public database meant as a resource for research on the immune response to SARS-CoV-2. Where available, HLA class I and class II types were obtained from metadata supplied by the sample provider rather than from assay-based typing. Deeply sampled blood TCRbeta repertoires from subjects exposed to, actively infected with, or recovered from COVID-19 were included in the dataset. The samples were drawn from two sources: the first 160 participants of the ongoing ImmuneRACE study, and fewer than 1,500 subjects contributed by 6 global collaborators.

TCRbeta CDR3 regions were amplified from genomic DNA using the immunoSEQ Assay, a bias-controlled multiplex PCR. From the authors' description of their analysis: The number of nucleated cells in each sample was estimated from the amplification of reference gene primers within the assay. To quantify the absolute abundance of each unique TCRbeta CDR3 rearrangement, sequence reads were collapsed and filtered. For each sample, productive Simpson clonality was calculated as the square root of Simpson's diversity index over productive rearrangements. The clones in this table, taken by TCRdb from immuneACCESS, are in-frame only. Not every clone is retained; where verified, under half of the shortfall comes from an unresolved V gene, and the cause of the rest is unknown. Clone size and the V and J calls come from that table; the DNA yielded D and trimming. In all, the sample holds about 52,000 clones, and about 90% of those were seen once. Of the sample, roughly 15% is held by the ten largest clones.

What the research found in general, with its limitations: The amount of clinical and demographic metadata varied by source and participant and was provided uncurated.

Details on this clone: Its antigen specificity is not known. There are no base qualities to consult, and no much larger clone falls within one base.

As encoded in the germline V gene, CDR1 is LGHNA while CDR2 is YNFKEQ. Counted from cysteine to phenylalanine, this CDR3 has 15 amino acids. Kept here is only the CDR3 DNA, which spans 45 bases and is read in frame from base 1. The germline V and J ends show losses of 5 bases and 5 bases respectively, and no gene match explains 8 bases of the junction. Collaborating institutions collected whole blood in K2EDTA tubes following their own protocols. For TCRbeta analysis, collaborators shipped samples in one of three forms: frozen whole blood, isolated PBMCs, or DNA extracted from either of those sample types.

The chain is made from TRBV4-2 and TRBJ2-1; the central 8 bases match TRBD2. The receptor was isolated from a human donor with active COVID-19. The donor label of this sample is uncertain. Sequencing used peripheral blood. The CDR3 region: CASSLRGAGNNEQFF. The DNA reads TGTGCCAGCAGCTTGCGGGGGGCCGGAAACAATGAGCAGTTCTTC.